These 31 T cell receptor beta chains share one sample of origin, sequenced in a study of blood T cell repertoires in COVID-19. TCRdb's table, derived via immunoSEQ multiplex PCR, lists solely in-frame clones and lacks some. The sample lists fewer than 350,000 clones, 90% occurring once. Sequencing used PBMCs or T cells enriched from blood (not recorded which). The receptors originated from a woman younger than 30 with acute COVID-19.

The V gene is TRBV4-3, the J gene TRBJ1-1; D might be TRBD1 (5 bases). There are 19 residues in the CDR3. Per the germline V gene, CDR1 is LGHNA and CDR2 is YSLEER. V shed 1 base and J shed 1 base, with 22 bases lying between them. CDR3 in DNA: TGCGCCAGCAGCCAAGGTCGGCCTTTAAAGGGGAATCGGAACACTGAAGCTTTCTTT. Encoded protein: CASSQGRPLKGNRNTEAFF.

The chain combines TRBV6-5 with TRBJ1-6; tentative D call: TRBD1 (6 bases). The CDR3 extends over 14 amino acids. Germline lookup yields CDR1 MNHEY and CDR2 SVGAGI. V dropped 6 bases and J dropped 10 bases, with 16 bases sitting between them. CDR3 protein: CASRDRPWDSPLHF. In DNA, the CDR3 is TGTGCCAGCAGGGACAGACCCTGGGACTCACCCCTCCACTTT.

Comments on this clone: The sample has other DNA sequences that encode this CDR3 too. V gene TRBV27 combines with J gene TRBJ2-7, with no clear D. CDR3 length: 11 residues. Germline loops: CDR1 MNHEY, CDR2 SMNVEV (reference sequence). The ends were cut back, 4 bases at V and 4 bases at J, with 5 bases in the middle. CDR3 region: CASSSQYEQYF. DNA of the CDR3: TGTGCCAGCAGTTCCCAATACGAGCAGTACTTC.

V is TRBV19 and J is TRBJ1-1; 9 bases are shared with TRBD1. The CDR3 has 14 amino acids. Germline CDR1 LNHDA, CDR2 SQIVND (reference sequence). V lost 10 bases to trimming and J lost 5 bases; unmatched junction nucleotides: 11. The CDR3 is CATQAGTGRTEAFF. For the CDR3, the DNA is TGTGCCACCCAGGCCGGGACAGGGCGAACTGAAGCTTTCTTT.

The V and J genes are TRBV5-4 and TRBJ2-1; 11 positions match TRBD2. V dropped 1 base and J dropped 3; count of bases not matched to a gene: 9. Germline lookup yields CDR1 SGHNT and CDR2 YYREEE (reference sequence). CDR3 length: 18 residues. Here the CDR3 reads CASSLLPPGLAVYNEQFF. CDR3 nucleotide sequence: TGTGCCAGCAGCTTGTTACCCCCGGGACTAGCGGTCTACAATGAGCAGTTCTTC. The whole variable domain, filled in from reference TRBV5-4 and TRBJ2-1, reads ETGVTQSPTHLIKTRGQQVTLRCSSQSGHNTVSWYQQALGQGPQFIFQYYREEENGRGNFPPRFSGLQFPNYSSELNVNALELDDSALYLCASSLLPPGLAVYNEQFFGPGTRLTVL.

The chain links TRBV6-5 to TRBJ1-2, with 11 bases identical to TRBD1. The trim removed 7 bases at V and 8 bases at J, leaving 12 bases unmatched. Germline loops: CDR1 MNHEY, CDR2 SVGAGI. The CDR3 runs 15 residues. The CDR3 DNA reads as TGTGCCAGCACCTACCAAGGACAGGGGGCTTGGGGCTACACCTTC. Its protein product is CASTYQGQGAWGYTF.

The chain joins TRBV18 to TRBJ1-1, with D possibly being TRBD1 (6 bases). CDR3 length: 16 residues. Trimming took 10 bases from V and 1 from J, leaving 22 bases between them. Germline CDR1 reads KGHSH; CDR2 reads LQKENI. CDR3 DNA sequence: TGTGCCACCTCCCCCATCGCCCTAGGGGGGAACACTGAAGCTTTCTTT. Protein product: CATSPIALGGNTEAFF.

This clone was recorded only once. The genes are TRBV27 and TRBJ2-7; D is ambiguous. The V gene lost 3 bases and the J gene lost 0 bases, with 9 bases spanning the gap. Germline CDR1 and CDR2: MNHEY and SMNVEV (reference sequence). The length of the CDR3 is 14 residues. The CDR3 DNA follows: TGTGCCAGCAGTTTCGCTCGGAGCTCCTACGAGCAGTACTTC. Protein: CASSFARSSYEQYF.

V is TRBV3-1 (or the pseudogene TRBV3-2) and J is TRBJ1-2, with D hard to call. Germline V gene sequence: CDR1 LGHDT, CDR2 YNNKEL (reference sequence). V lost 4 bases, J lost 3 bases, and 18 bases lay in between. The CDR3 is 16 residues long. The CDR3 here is CASSPDTTREHYGYTF. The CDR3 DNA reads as TGTGCCAGCAGCCCCGACACGACACGTGAACACTATGGCTACACCTTC.

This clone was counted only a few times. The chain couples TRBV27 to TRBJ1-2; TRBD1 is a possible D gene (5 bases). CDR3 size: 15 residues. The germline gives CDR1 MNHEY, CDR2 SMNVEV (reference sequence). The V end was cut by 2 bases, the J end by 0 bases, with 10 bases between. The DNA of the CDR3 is TGTGCCAGCAGTTTAGACGGACACCCTAACTATGGCTACACCTTC. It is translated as CASSLDGHPNYGYTF.

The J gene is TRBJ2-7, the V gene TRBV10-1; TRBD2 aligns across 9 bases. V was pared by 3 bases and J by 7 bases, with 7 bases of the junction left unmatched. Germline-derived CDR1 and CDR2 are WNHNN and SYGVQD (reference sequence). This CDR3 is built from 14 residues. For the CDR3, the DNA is TGCGCCAGCAGTGACGGCGGGAGGGCCGGGGAGCAGTACTTC. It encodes CASSDGGRAGEQYF.

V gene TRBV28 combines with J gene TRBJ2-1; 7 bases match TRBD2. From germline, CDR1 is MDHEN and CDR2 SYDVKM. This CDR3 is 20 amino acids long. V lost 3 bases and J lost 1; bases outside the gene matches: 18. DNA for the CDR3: TGTGCCAGCAGTTTCGGGGGGAAAATACCTTACCCTGAGTCCTACAATGAGCAGTTCTTC. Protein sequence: CASSFGGKIPYPESYNEQFF. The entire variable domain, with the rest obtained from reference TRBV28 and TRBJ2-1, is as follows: DVKVTQSSRYLVKRTGEKVFLECVQDMDHENMFWYRQDPGLGLRLIYFSYDVKMKEKGDIPEGYSVSREKKERFSLILESASTNQTSMYLCASSFGGKIPYPESYNEQFFGPGTRLTVL.

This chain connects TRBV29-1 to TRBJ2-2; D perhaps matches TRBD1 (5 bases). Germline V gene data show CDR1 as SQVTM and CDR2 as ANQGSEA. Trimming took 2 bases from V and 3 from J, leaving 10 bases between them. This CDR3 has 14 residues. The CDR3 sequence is CSVERRADTGELFF. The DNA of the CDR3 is TGCAGCGTTGAACGCAGGGCAGACACCGGGGAGCTGTTTTTT.

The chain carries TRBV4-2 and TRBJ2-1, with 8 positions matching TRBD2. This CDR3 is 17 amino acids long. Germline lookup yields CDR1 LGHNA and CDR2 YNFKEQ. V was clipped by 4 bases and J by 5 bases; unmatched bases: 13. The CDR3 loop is CASSRSRTAGVDNEQFF. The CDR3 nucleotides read TGTGCCAGCAGCCGAAGTCGTACAGCGGGAGTGGACAATGAGCAGTTCTTC.

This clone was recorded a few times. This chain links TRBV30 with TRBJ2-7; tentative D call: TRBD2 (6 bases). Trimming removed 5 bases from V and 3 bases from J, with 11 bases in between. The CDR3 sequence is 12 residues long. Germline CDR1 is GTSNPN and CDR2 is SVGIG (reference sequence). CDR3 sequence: CAWEGGVYEQYF. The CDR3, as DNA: TGTGCCTGGGAAGGAGGGGTCTACGAGCAGTACTTC.

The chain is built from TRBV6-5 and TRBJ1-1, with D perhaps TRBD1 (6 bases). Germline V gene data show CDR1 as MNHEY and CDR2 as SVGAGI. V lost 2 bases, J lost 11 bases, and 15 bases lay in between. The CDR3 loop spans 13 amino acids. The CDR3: CASSYGPVQGAFF. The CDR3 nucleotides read TGTGCCAGCAGTTACGGCCCGGTCCAGGGGGCTTTCTTT.

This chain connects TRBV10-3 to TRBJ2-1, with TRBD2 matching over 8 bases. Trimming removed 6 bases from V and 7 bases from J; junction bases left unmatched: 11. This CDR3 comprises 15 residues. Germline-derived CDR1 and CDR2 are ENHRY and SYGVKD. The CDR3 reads CAISDSGNPRNEQFF. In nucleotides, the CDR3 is TGTGCCATCAGCGATAGCGGGAATCCGAGAAATGAGCAGTTCTTC.

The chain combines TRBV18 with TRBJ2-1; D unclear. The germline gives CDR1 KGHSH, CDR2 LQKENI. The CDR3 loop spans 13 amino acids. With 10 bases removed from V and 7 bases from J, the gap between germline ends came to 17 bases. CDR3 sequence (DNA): TGTGCCACAACTCCGAAAGTCCGGAATGAGCAGTTCTTC. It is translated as CATTPKVRNEQFF.

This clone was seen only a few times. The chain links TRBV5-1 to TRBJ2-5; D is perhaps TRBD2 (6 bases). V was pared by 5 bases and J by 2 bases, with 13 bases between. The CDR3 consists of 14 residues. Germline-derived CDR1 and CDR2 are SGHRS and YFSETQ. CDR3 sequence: CASREGWAQETQYF. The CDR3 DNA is TGCGCCAGCAGGGAGGGTTGGGCTCAAGAGACCCAGTACTTC. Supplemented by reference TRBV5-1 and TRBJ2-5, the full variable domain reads KAGVTQTPRYLIKTRGQQVTLSCSPISGHRSVSWYQQTPGQGLQFLFEYFSETQRNKGNFPGRFSGRQFSNSRSEMNVSTLELGDSALYLCASREGWAQETQYFGPGTRLLVL.

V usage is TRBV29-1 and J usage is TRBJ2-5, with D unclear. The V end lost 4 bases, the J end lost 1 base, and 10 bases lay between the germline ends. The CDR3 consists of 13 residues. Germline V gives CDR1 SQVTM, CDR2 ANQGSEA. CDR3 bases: TGCAGCGTTGGTCACAGAATCCAAGAGACCCAGTACTTC. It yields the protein CSVGHRIQETQYF.

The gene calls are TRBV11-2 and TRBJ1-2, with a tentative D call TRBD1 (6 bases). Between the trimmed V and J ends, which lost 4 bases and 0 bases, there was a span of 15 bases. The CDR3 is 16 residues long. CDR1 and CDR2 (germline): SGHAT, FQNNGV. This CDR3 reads CASSSWGGRSNYGYTF. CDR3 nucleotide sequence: TGTGCCAGCAGCTCTTGGGGGGGCAGGTCTAACTATGGCTACACCTTC.

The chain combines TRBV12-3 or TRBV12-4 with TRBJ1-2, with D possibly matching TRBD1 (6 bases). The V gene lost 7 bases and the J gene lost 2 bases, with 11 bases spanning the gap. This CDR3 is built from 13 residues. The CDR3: CASTPDRNYGYTF. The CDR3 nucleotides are TGTGCCAGCACCCCGGACAGAAACTATGGCTACACCTTC.

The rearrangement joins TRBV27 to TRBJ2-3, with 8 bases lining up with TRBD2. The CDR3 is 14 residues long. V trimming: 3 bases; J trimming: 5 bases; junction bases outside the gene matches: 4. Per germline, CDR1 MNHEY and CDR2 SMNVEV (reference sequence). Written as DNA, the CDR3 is TGTGCCAGCAGTTTCCGGGAGGGCAGAGATACGCAGTATTTT. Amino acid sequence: CASSFREGRDTQYF.

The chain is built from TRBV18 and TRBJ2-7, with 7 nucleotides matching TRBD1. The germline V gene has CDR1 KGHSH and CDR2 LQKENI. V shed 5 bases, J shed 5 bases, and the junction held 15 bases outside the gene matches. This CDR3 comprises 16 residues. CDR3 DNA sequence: TGTGCCAGCTCAAAAGCGCAGGGACAGTTTCTCCACGAGCAGTACTTC. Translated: CASSKAQGQFLHEQYF. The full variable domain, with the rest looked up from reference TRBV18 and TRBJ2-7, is NAGVMQNPRHLVRRRGQEARLRCSPMKGHSHVYWYRQLPEEGLKFMVYLQKENIIDESGMPKERFSAEFPKEGPSILRIQQVVRGDSAAYFCASSKAQGQFLHEQYFGPGTRLTVT.

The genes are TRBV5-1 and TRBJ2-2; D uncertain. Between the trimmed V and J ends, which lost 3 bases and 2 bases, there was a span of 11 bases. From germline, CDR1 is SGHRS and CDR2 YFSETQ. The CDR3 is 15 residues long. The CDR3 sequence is CASSSLAVNTGELFF. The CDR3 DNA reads TGCGCCAGCAGCTCCCTGGCAGTAAACACCGGGGAGCTGTTTTTT.

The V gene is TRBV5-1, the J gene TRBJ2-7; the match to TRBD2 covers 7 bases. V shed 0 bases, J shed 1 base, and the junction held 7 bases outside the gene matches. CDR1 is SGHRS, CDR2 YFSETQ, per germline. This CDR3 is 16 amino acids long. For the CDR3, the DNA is TGCGCCAGCAGCTTGGTGGCTGGGGAGGGGTCCTACGAGCAGTACTTC. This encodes CASSLVAGEGSYEQYF.

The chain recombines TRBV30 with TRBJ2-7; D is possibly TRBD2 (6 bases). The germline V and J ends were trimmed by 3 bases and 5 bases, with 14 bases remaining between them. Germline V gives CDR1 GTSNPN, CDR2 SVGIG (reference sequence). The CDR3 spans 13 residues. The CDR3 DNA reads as TGTGCCTGGAGCGGACTAACTGCCGACGAGCAGTACTTC. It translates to CAWSGLTADEQYF.

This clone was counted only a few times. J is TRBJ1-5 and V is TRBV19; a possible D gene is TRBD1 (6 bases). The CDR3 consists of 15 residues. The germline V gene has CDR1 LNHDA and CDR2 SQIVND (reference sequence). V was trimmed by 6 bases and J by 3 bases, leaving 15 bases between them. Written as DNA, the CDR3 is TGTGCCAGTAGGCCTACAGGGCTCACCAATCAGCCCCAGCATTTT. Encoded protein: CASRPTGLTNQPQHF. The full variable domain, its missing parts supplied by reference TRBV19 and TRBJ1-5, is DGGITQSPKYLFRKEGQNVTLSCEQNLNHDAMYWYRQDPGQGLRLIYYSQIVNDFQKGDIAEGYSVSREKKESFPLTVTSAQKNPTAFYLCASRPTGLTNQPQHFGDGTRLSIL.

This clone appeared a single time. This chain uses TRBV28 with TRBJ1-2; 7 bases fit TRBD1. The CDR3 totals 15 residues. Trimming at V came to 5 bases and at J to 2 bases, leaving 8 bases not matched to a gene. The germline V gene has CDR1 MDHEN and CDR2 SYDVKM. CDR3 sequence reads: CASSPSDRANYGYTF. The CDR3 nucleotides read TGTGCCAGCAGTCCCTCAGACAGGGCGAACTATGGCTACACCTTC.

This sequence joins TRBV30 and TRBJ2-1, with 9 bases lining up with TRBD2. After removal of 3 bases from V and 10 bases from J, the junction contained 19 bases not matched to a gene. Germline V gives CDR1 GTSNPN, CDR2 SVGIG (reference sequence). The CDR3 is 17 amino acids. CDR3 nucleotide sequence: TGTGCCTGGAGCTACGCTGGTAGCGGGAGTCAACGGGGGGAGCAGTTCTTC. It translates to CAWSYAGSGSQRGEQFF.

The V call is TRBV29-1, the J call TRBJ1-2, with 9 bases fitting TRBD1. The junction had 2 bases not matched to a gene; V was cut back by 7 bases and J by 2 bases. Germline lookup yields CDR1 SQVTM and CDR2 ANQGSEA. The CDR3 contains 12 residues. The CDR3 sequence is CSGGQGNYGYTF. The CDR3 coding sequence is TGCAGCGGAGGACAGGGGAACTATGGCTACACCTTC.